Below are 9 T cell receptor beta chains sequenced from a single sample in a study of blood T cell repertoires in COVID-19. Using immunoSEQ multiplex PCR, the repertoire was profiled, and TCRdb retains in-frame clones only, with some absent. Altogether roughly 200,000 clones are present, roughly 85% being singletons, with the ten largest covering 3% to 3.5%. The sequenced sample was peripheral blood. Every receptor here comes from a man in his 60s with acute or convalescent COVID-19.

Written as DNA, the CDR3 is TGCGCCAGCAGCTTGGCCGGGACAGGACCGTACGAGCAGTACTTC. It yields the protein CASSLAGTGPYEQYF. The rearrangement joins TRBV5-1 to TRBJ2-7; 8 nucleotides match TRBD1. Germline-derived CDR1 and CDR2 are SGHRS and YFSETQ. CDR3 length: 15 amino acids. J lost 4 bases, V lost 0 bases, and 6 bases had no gene match.

The genes are TRBV2 and TRBJ2-2, with D maybe TRBD2 (7 bases). The CDR3 totals 14 residues. V lost 6 bases and J lost 5, with 13 bases in between. Germline V gene data show CDR1 as SNHLY and CDR2 as FYNNEI. Here the CDR3 reads CASSRGAGTGELFF. The CDR3 DNA follows: TGTGCCAGCAGCCGGGGGGCGGGGACCGGGGAGCTGTTTTTT.

The V gene is TRBV19, the J gene TRBJ2-7; possible D gene TRBD2, 5 bases. The CDR3 consists of 13 residues. V was clipped by 6 bases and J by 2 bases, with 11 bases between them. Looked up from germline, CDR1 is LNHDA and CDR2 is SQIVND (reference sequence). The CDR3 loop reads CASRETGTYEQYF. DNA of the CDR3: TGTGCCAGTAGGGAGACGGGAACCTACGAGCAGTACTTC.

This clone has a single count. This chain links TRBV6-5 with TRBJ2-1, with D perhaps matching TRBD2 (5 bases). Trimming took 0 bases from V and 6 from J, leaving 15 bases between them. The germline CDR1 and CDR2 sequences are MNHEY and SVGAGI. The CDR3 extends over 16 amino acids. The CDR3 DNA follows: TGTGCCAGCAGTTACTCGGGTCTAGCTGAAGTCAATGAGCAGTTCTTC. This codes for CASSYSGLAEVNEQFF.

This clone has a single count. This chain joins TRBV5-1 and TRBJ2-7; the match to TRBD1 covers 9 bases. V was clipped by 4 bases and J by 5 bases; unmatched bases: 10. The CDR3 totals 15 residues. Germline-derived CDR1 and CDR2 are SGHRS and YFSETQ. This chain's CDR3 is CASSKAGQGTDEQYF. The CDR3 nucleotides read TGCGCCAGCAGCAAAGCGGGACAGGGAACCGACGAGCAGTACTTC.

The V call is TRBV7-2, the J call TRBJ2-3; D is perhaps TRBD2 (5 bases). V lost 5 bases to trimming and J lost 0 bases, with 21 bases between them. The CDR3 consists of 18 residues. CDR1 is SGHTA, CDR2 FQGNSA, per germline. The CDR3 sequence: CASSLTAERVTSTDTQYF. As DNA, the CDR3 is TGTGCCAGCAGCCTAACCGCAGAGAGGGTTACTAGCACAGATACGCAGTATTTT.

The rearrangement links TRBV6-2 or TRBV6-3 to TRBJ1-1; TRBD1 matches at 8 bases. Germline values: CDR1 MNHEY, CDR2 SVGEGT. After removal of 5 bases from V and 4 bases from J, the junction contained 9 bases not matched to a gene. The CDR3 totals 15 residues. The CDR3 coding sequence is TGTGCCAGCAGTCGAAGTACAGGGGGGCCCACTGAAGCTTTCTTT. It translates to CASSRSTGGPTEAFF.

For the CDR3, the DNA is TGCGCCAGCAGCCTCATGGGGGGTACTGAGCAGTTCTTC. This gives the protein CASSLMGGTEQFF. The rearrangement joins TRBV5-1 to TRBJ2-1; weak D call: TRBD2 (6 bases). Trimming removed 4 bases at V and 9 bases at J, with 14 bases between. The CDR3 contains 13 residues. Germline lookup yields CDR1 SGHRS and CDR2 YFSETQ.

This chain joins TRBV18 and TRBJ2-5; 7 bases align to TRBD2. The CDR3 is 14 residues long. With 3 bases clipped from V and 5 bases from J, the junction kept 6 bases outside the gene matches. From germline, CDR1 is KGHSH and CDR2 LQKENI. CDR3 amino acids: CASSPWGSGETQYF. The CDR3 DNA reads TGTGCCAGCTCACCCTGGGGTAGCGGGGAGACCCAGTACTTC.